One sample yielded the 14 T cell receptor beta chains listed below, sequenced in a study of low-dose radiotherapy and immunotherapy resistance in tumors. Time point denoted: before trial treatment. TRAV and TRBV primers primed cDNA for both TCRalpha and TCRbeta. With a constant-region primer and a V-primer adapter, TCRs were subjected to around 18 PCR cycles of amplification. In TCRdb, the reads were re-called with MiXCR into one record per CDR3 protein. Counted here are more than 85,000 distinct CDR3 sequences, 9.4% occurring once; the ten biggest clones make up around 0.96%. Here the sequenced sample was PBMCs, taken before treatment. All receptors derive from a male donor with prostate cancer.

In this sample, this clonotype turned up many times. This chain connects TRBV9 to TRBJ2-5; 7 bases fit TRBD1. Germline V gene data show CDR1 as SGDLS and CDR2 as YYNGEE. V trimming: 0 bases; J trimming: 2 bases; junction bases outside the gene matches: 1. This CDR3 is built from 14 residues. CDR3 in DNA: TGTGCCAGCAGCGTAGCGGGACAGCAAGAGACCCAGTACTTC. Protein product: CASSVAGQQETQYF.

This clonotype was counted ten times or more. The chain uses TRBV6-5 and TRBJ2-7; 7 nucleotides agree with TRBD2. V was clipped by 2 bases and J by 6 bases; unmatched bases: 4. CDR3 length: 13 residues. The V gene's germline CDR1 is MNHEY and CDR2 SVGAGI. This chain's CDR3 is CASSYGTIGEQYF. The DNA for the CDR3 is TGTGCCAGCAGTTACGGGACTATCGGCGAGCAGTACTTC.

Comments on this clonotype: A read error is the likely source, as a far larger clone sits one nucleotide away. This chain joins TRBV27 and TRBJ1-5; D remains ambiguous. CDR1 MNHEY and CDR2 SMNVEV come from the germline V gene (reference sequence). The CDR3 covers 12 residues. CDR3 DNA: TGTGCCAGCATCACGGGCAATCAGCACCAGCATTTT. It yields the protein CASITGNQHQHF.

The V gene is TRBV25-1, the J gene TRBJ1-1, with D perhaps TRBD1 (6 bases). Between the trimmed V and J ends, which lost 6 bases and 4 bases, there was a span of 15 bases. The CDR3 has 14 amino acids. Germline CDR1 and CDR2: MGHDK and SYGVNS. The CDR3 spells CASRLGGGGTEAFF. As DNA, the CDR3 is TGTGCCAGCAGGCTAGGGGGGGGTGGCACTGAAGCTTTCTTT.

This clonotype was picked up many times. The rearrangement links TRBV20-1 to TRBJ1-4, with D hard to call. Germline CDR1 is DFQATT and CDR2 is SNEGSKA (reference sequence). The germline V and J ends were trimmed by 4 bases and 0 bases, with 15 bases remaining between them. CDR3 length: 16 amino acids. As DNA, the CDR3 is TGCAGTGCTATGACACCCTGGGGTACAACTAATGAAAAACTGTTTTTT. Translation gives CSAMTPWGTTNEKLFF.

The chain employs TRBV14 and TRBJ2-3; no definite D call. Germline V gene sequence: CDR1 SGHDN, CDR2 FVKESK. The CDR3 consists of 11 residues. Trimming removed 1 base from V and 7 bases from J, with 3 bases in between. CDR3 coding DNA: TGTGCCAGCAGCCAAGTTTATACGCAGTATTTT. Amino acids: CASSQVYTQYF.

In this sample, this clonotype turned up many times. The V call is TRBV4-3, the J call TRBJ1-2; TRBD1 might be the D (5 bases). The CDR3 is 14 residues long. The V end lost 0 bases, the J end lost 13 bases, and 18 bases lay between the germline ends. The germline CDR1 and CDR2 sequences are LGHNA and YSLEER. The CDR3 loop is CASSQEDRGMAPTF. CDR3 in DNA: TGCGCCAGCAGCCAAGAAGATAGGGGAATGGCGCCCACCTTC.

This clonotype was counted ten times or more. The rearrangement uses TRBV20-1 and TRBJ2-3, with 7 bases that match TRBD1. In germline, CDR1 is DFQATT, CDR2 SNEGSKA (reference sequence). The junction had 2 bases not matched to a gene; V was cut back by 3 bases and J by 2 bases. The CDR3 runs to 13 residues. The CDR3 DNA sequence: TGCAGTGCTAGTGACAGGGACACAGATACGCAGTATTTT. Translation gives CSASDRDTDTQYF.

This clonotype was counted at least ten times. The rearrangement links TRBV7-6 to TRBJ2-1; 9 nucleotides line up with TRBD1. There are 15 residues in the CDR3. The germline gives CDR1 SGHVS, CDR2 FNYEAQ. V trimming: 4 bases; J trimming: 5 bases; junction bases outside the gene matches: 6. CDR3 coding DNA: TGTGCCAGCAGCTCGGGACAGGGTTCGAACAATGAGCAGTTCTTC. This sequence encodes CASSSGQGSNNEQFF.

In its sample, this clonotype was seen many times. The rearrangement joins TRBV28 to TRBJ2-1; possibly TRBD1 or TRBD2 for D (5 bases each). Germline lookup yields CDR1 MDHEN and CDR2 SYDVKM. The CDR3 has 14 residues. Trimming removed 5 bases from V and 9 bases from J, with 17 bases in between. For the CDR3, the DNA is TGTGCCAGCAGTAAGCGGCCAGGGCCATCTGAGCAGTTCTTC. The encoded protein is CASSKRPGPSEQFF.

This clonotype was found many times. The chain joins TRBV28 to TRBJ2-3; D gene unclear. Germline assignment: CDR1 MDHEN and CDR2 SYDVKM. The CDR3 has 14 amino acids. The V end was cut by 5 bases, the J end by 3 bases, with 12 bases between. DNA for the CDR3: TGTGCCAGCAGTGACGGGTGGAGAACAGATACGCAGTATTTT. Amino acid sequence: CASSDGWRTDTQYF.

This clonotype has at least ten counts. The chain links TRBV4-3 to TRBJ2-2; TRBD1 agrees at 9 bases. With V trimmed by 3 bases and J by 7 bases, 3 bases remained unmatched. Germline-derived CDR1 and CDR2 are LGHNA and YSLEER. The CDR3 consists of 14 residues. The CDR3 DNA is TGCGCCAGCAGCCACGGGACAGGGAACGGGGAGCTGTTTTTT. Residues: CASSHGTGNGELFF.

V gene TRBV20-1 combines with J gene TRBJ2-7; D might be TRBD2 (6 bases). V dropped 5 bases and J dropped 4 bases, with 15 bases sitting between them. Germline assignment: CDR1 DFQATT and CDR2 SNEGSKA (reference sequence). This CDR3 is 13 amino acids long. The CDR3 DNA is TGCAGTGCTCACCCCGCCGGGGGATACGAGCAGTACTTC. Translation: CSAHPAGGYEQYF.

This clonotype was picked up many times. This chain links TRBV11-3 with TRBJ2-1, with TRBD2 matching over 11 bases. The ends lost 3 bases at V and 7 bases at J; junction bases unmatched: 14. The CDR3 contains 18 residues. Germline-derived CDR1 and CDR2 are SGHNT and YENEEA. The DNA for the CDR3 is TGTGCCAGCAGCTTCGGCCTAGCGGGAGGTATAATTGGGAATGAGCAGTTCTTC. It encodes CASSFGLAGGIIGNEQFF.